This TCR beta chain was sequenced for a study of breast tumors, draining lymph nodes, adjacent tissues. Study-wide findings and caveats: Findings are consistent with lymph node origin and intratumoral expansion of most tumor T cells. That most tumor T cells come from lymph nodes remained unproven. Tumor and nontumor repertoires were significantly more similar in luminal-like than in basal-like breast cancer.

Breast cancer patients provided tissue from their axillary draining lymph nodes. CDR1 and CDR2 (germline): LGHDT, YNNKEL (reference sequence). The length of the CDR3 is 12 residues. In TCRdb, the multiplex PCR reads were re-called with MiXCR into one record per CDR3 protein. The table includes some 97,000 distinct CDR3 sequences, 21% detected once. A word on this clonotype: Its specificity is not known. One end of the junction fails to match germline, which may point to a read error.

This chain connects TRBV3-1 to TRBJ2-7, with 8 bases that match TRBD1. This clonotype originated in a female donor with breast cancer. Some clones in this sample may be carry-over from other donors' samples. Source material: axillary lymph node tissue. The DNA of the CDR3 is TGTGCCAGCAGGGGACAGGCCTACGGGCAGTACTTC. Translation: CASRGQAYGQYF.